This T cell receptor (beta chain) was recovered during a study of regulatory T cells in long-lasting Graves disease. General study results and limits: Accuracy was possibly reduced by small sample size. Favoring TRBV28, TRBJ1-2 and TRBJ2-5 was a feature seen in persistent disease.

Described time point: newly diagnosed GD, antithyroid drugs for less than 3 months. PBMC RNA served as the TCR library source. HTBI primers from iRepertoire and Arm-PCR of CDR3 regions yielded the TCR beta libraries. TCRdb reprocessed the multiplex PCR reads via MiXCR and lists one record per CDR3 protein. The table shows 550,000 to 600,000 distinct CDR3 sequences, with roughly a sixth occurring only once. This clonotype was found a few times. What it binds is not known. Germline trimming cut 4 bases from V and 5 bases from J; bases unmatched to any gene: 3. CDR1 is LNHDA and CDR2 is SQIVND in the germline V gene (reference sequence). The CDR3 is made up of 13 amino acids. This sample was also put to use in a study of T cells in Graves' hyperthyroidism and ophthalmopathy. That study reports: Patients were aged 18 to 65, had disease duration under 2 months, and had newly diagnosed hyperthyroidism.

The chain carries TRBV19 and TRBJ2-5, with 8 bases lining up with TRBD2. The source of this sequence is a man between 18 and 35 years old with Graves disease. The material was peripheral blood mononuclear cells (PBMCs), obtained at new diagnosis, from a patient treated with antithyroid drugs. The CDR3 loop is CASSTGGKETQYF. The CDR3 nucleotides read TGTGCCAGTAGTACGGGAGGGAAGGAGACCCAGTACTTC.